The 20 T cell receptor beta chains in this list originate from one sample, sequenced in a study of blood T cell repertoires in COVID-19 (dated by TCRdb to about 2020). The method behind the library was the immunoSEQ multiplex PCR assay. Held by TCRdb, this immuneACCESS table contains in-frame sequences only and omits some clones. Under half of the omission traces to an unresolved V gene where checked; the cause of the rest is unknown. The sample table shows over 85,000 clones, and 91% are seen once. The ten largest clonotypes hold 4.2% of the sample. The sample was peripheral blood. The receptors come from a man aged 18 to 29 with acute or convalescent COVID-19.

This clone was seen a single time. This chain uses TRBV5-4 with TRBJ2-7; 7 bases agree with TRBD2. In germline, CDR1 is SGHNT, CDR2 YYREEE (reference sequence). Trimming took 5 bases from V and 13 from J; bases not matched to a gene: 24. CDR3 length equals 16 residues. The CDR3, as DNA: TGTGCCAGCAGACCTGCGCCACAGTTTGGGGAGGCGGGGGATTACTTC. Its translation: CASRPAPQFGEAGDYF.

The chain recombines TRBV7-2 with TRBJ1-1; 8 nucleotides line up with TRBD1. Per germline, CDR1 SGHTA and CDR2 FQGNSA. This CDR3 comprises 14 residues. V lost 2 bases and J lost 5; bases outside the gene matches: 4. CDR3 nucleotide sequence: TGTGCCAGCAGCTTACTCACAGGGGGGACTGAAGCTTTCTTT. It codes for CASSLLTGGTEAFF.

The chain uses TRBV7-9 and TRBJ2-7; weak D call: TRBD1 (6 bases). The CDR3 runs 12 residues. V dropped 4 bases and J dropped 4 bases, with 8 bases sitting between them. The germline V gene has CDR1 SEHNR and CDR2 FQNEAQ (reference sequence). CDR3 nucleotides: TGTGCCAGCAGCTCACAGGGTTACGAGCAGTACTTC. It codes for CASSSQGYEQYF.

The chain is built from TRBV2 and TRBJ2-2, with a weak D call TRBD1 (8 bases). CDR1 SNHLY and CDR2 FYNNEI come from the germline V gene. Trimming removed 5 bases at V and 6 bases at J, with 28 bases between. The CDR3 is 19 residues long. CDR3 coding DNA: TGTGCCAGCAGTCCCAGGGGGCGGTCTAGCGGTAGGACCCCCGGGGAGCTGTTTTTT. It encodes CASSPRGRSSGRTPGELFF.

The chain couples TRBV20-1 to TRBJ1-1; D perhaps matches TRBD1 (6 bases). The length of the CDR3 is 13 residues. The V and J ends lost 3 bases and 4 bases respectively, with 12 bases between them. Germline values: CDR1 DFQATT, CDR2 SNEGSKA (reference sequence). DNA of the CDR3: TGCAGTGCTAGTAGGGGGATGGGCACTGAAGCTTTCTTT. It translates to CSASRGMGTEAFF.

The genes are TRBV24-1 and TRBJ2-7; D perhaps matches TRBD2 (5 bases). CDR3 size: 11 residues. Trimming removed 5 bases from V and 7 bases from J, with 8 bases in between. Germline V gene data show CDR1 as KGHDR and CDR2 as SFDVKD. The CDR3 loop reads CATSAEGEQYF. CDR3 DNA sequence: TGTGCCACCAGTGCCGAGGGAGAGCAGTACTTC.

The rearrangement uses TRBV3-1 (or the pseudogene TRBV3-2) and TRBJ1-3; D ambiguous. CDR1 is LGHDT, CDR2 YNNKEL, per germline (reference sequence). The CDR3 spans 14 residues. The ends were cut back, 8 bases at V and 3 bases at J, with 14 bases in the middle. CDR3 region: CASSLSGNGNTIYF. The CDR3, as DNA: TGTGCCAGCTCCCTTTCCGGTAATGGAAACACCATATATTTT.

This clone was picked up one time. V is TRBV19 and J is TRBJ2-3, with TRBD1 matching 7 bases. V trimming: 2 bases; J trimming: 4 bases; junction bases outside the gene matches: 9. In germline, CDR1 is LNHDA, CDR2 SQIVND (reference sequence). This CDR3 comprises 16 residues. The CDR3 coding sequence is TGTGCCAGTAGTATACCACAGGGGTCGGTGGCAGATACGCAGTATTTT. Its protein is CASSIPQGSVADTQYF.

The table lists this clone with a count of one. This chain links TRBV5-6 with TRBJ1-1; the D gene is possibly TRBD1 (5 bases). V was trimmed by 4 bases and J by 3 bases, leaving 13 bases between them. The length of the CDR3 is 14 residues. CDR1 is SGHDT, CDR2 YYEEEE, per germline. The CDR3 DNA reads as TGTGCCAGCAGCATGGACCAGGGATACACTGAAGCTTTCTTT. Amino acid sequence: CASSMDQGYTEAFF. Supplemented by reference TRBV5-6 and TRBJ1-1, the full variable domain reads DAGVTQSPTHLIKTRGQQVTLRCSPKSGHDTVSWYQQALGQGPQFIFQYYEEEERQRGNFPDRFSGHQFPNYSSELNVNALLLGDSALYLCASSMDQGYTEAFFGQGTRLTVV.

The count of this clone is one. V is TRBV7-8 and J is TRBJ2-1, with TRBD2 identical over 13 bases. Germline lookup yields CDR1 SGHVS and CDR2 FQNEAQ. The CDR3 is 17 amino acids. V shed 2 bases and J 4 bases; nucleotides not matched to a gene: 5. The CDR3 nucleotides read TGTGCCAGCAGCTTATATGAGACTAGCGGGGGGTACAATGAGCAGTTCTTC. As protein: CASSLYETSGGYNEQFF.

The genes are TRBV5-1 and TRBJ1-2; 8 bases match TRBD1. J lost 8 bases, V lost 5 bases, and 11 bases had no gene match. Per the germline V gene, CDR1 is SGHRS and CDR2 is YFSETQ. CDR3 length: 14 amino acids. The CDR3: CASSRDRPSGGYTF. The DNA for the CDR3 is TGCGCCAGCAGTCGGGACAGGCCCTCGGGAGGCTACACCTTC. Variable domain in full (rest from reference TRBV5-1 and TRBJ1-2): KAGVTQTPRYLIKTRGQQVTLSCSPISGHRSVSWYQQTPGQGLQFLFEYFSETQRNKGNFPGRFSGRQFSNSRSEMNVSTLELGDSALYLCASSRDRPSGGYTFGSGTRLTVV.

The rearrangement uses TRBV5-5 and TRBJ1-5, with 9 nucleotides matching TRBD1. Germline V lookup: CDR1 SGHKS, CDR2 YYEKEE (reference sequence). J lost 4 bases, V lost 4 bases, and 12 bases had no gene match. The CDR3 length is 17 residues. The CDR3 sequence is CASSKTGIGTGNQPQHF. In DNA, the CDR3 is TGTGCCAGCAGCAAGACCGGGATTGGGACAGGGAATCAGCCCCAGCATTTT.

This chain joins TRBV14 and TRBJ2-1; 7 nucleotides line up with TRBD2. Germline values: CDR1 SGHDN, CDR2 FVKESK. The CDR3 spans 17 residues. V lost 0 bases and J lost 0; bases outside the gene matches: 5. CDR3 DNA sequence: TGTGCCAGCAGCCAAGAGTGGCGGGGGAGCTCCTACAATGAGCAGTTCTTC. It codes for CASSQEWRGSSYNEQFF.

The V and J genes are TRBV18 and TRBJ1-2; D may be TRBD1 (5 bases). The CDR3 runs to 14 residues. Germline V gene data show CDR1 as KGHSH and CDR2 as LQKENI. With 5 bases removed from V and 4 bases from J, the gap between germline ends came to 14 bases. CDR3: CASSEEGISYGYTF. The CDR3 DNA sequence: TGTGCCAGCTCAGAGGAGGGGATATCCTATGGCTACACCTTC. Full variable domain (remainder filled in from reference TRBV18 and TRBJ1-2): NAGVMQNPRHLVRRRGQEARLRCSPMKGHSHVYWYRQLPEEGLKFMVYLQKENIIDESGMPKERFSAEFPKEGPSILRIQQVVRGDSAAYFCASSEEGISYGYTFGSGTRLTVV.

The chain is built from TRBV27 and TRBJ1-1; maybe TRBD1 (5 bases). The V gene lost 3 bases and the J gene lost 4 bases, with 15 bases spanning the gap. This CDR3 is 15 amino acids long. CDR1 is MNHEY and CDR2 is SMNVEV in the germline V gene (reference sequence). CDR3 nucleotides: TGTGCCAGCAGTTTGGCGGGGGAATGGAGCACTGAAGCTTTCTTT. Translation: CASSLAGEWSTEAFF.

DNA of the CDR3: TGTGCCAGCAGTTTCGGAGGGCAGGCCGAGCGCTATGGCTACACCTTC. This encodes CASSFGGQAERYGYTF. The chain links TRBV6-5 to TRBJ1-2; D is unresolved. Germline V gene data show CDR1 as MNHEY and CDR2 as SVGAGI. V lost 4 bases, J lost 4 bases, and 19 bases lay in between. CDR3 length: 16 amino acids.

This clone was detected only once. CDR3 protein: CATSDSRRYTDTQYF. CDR3 DNA sequence: TGTGCCACCAGTGATTCTAGACGGTACACAGATACGCAGTATTTT. The chain uses TRBV24-1 and TRBJ2-3, with D unclear. This CDR3 spans 15 amino acids. Trimming removed 2 bases at V and 2 bases at J, with 10 bases between. Germline-derived CDR1 and CDR2 are KGHDR and SFDVKD.

The V and J genes are TRBV18 and TRBJ2-3; 9 bases map to TRBD1. The V segment lost 5 bases and the J segment 0 bases; nucleotides outside the gene matches: 3. The CDR3 has 15 residues. Germline V gene data show CDR1 as KGHSH and CDR2 as LQKENI. The CDR3: CASSGGTGSTDTQYF. In nucleotides, the CDR3 is TGTGCCAGCTCAGGAGGGACAGGGAGCACAGATACGCAGTATTTT.

This rearrangement joins TRBV12-3 or TRBV12-4 to TRBJ1-1, with D unresolved. This CDR3 is 13 amino acids long. V was cut by 1 base and J by 10 bases, with 13 bases left in between. The CDR3 region is CASSLVGRVGAFF. The CDR3 DNA reads as TGTGCCAGCAGTTTAGTGGGTCGGGTTGGAGCTTTCTTT.

The rearrangement joins TRBV30 to TRBJ1-1; the D is unclear. Germline V CDR1 and CDR2: GTSNPN, SVGIG (reference sequence). Trimming took 0 bases from V and 5 from J, leaving 16 bases between them. The CDR3 has 15 residues. CDR3 sequence (DNA): TGTGCCTGGAGTGTAGGGTTGGAGGGATGGACTGAAGCTTTCTTT. Translated: CAWSVGLEGWTEAFF.